The present entry profiles one T cell receptor beta chain with its context. The antigen it recognizes is unknown. The record has no base qualities; no much larger clone is one base away. This entry comes from a study of cytomegalovirus exposure and HLA in healthy donors (TCRdb year 2017). Background for the entire study: According to a later analysis, one platform produced both the roughly 120 validation repertoires and the 700 or so repertoires of the first cohort. The study aimed to test whether signatures of past pathogen exposure could be identified by cataloging public T cell receptors. Along with the approximately 700-subject first cohort, a separate validation cohort of over 90 different subjects was used. The study combined high-throughput TCR immunosequencing, statistical association of individual TCRs with disease status, and machine learning to predict cytomegalovirus infection status.

Preparation of the library involved the immunoSEQ multiplex PCR assay. The paper's data handling went like this. A statistical classification framework was built for diagnosing cytomegalovirus status from the catalog of TCR beta chain sequences. TCRdb obtained this table from immuneACCESS and retained in-frame rearrangements with V and J assigned. These tables miss some clones; where compared with another copy, unresolved V genes account for less than half of the shortfall, and the remainder is unexplained. V, J and clone size were drawn from that table, and D and trimming were deduced from the DNA. For this sample there are about 75,000 clones; around 81% appear just once. Of the sample, 2.5% to 3% is held by the ten largest clones. Points the paper makes about the study in general: The validation cohort had no HLA typing available for a later analysis, so co-occurrence within that cohort was assessed over all 130 or so repertoires. The study listed 150 to 200 TCR beta chains as associated with cytomegalovirus. A few of the identified cytomegalovirus-associated TCR beta chains were confirmed in vitro to be specific for cytomegalovirus antigens. The classifier was reported to diagnose cytomegalovirus status with high specificity and sensitivity in both the original and validation cohorts. Subsequent analysis determined that TCRs grouped into clusters in the first cohort also showed a tendency toward co-occurrence across the 130 or so validation repertoires, and approximately 94% of cluster scores exceeded 0. According to the authors, the approach could potentially be generalized to other disease states and immunological phenotypes. Across donors, most TCR sequences were observed very rarely, whereas some public TCRs were present in many individuals.

Donors formed part of the validation cohort, which comprised 120 subjects and was distinct from the first cohort of 550 to 850 subjects. The source of this sequence is a young man in good health and CMV-seronegative. The sample consisted of PBMCs.

The bases read TGTGCCAGCAGCTTGTATGGGGCAATCGGGTTCTTC. It encodes CASSLYGAIGFF. This sequence uses TRBV5-6 and TRBJ2-1; D gene: possibly TRBD1, on 5 matching bases. From the cysteine through the phenylalanine, the CDR3 covers 12 amino acids. Only CDR3 DNA is held: 36 bases, read in frame from base 1. V is shortened by 1 base, J by 15 bases, and the region joining them spans 14 bases. Based on the germline V gene, the CDR1 and CDR2 sequences are SGHDT and YYEEEE.